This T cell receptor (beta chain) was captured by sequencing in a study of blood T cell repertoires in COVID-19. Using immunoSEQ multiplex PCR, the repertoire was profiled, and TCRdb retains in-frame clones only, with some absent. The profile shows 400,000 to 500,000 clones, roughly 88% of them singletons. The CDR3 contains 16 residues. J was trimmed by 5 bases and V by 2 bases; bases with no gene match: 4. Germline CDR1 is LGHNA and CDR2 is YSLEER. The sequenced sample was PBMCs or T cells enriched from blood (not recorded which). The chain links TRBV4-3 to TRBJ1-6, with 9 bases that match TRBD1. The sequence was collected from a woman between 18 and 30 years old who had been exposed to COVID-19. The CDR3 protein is CASSQIRDRDNSPLHF. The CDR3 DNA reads TGCGCCAGCAGCCAAATCAGGGACAGGGATAATTCACCCCTCCACTTT.